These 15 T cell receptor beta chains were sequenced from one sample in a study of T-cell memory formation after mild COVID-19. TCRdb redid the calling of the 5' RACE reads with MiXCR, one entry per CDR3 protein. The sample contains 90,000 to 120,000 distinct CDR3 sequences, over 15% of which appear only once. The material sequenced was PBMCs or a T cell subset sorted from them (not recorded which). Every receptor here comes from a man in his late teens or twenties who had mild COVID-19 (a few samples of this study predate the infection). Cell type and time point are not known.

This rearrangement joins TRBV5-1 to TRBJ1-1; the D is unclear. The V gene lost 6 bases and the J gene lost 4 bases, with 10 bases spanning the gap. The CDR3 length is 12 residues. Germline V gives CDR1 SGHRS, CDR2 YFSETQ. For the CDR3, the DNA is TGCGCCAGCAAAGGCGACGGCACTGAAGCTTTCTTT. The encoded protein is CASKGDGTEAFF.

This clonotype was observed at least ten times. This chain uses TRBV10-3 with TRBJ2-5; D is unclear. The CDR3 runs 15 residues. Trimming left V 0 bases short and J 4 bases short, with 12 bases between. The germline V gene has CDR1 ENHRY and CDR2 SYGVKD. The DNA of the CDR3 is TGTGCCATCAGTGAGTCGGGCCGACAAATAGAGACCCAGTACTTC. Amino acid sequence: CAISESGRQIETQYF.

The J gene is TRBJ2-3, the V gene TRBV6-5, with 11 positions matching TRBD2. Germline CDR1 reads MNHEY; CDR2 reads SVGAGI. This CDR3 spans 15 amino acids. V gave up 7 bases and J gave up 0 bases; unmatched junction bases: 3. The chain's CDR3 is CASTRLAGSTDTQYF. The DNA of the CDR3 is TGTGCCAGCACCCGACTAGCGGGGAGCACAGATACGCAGTATTTT.

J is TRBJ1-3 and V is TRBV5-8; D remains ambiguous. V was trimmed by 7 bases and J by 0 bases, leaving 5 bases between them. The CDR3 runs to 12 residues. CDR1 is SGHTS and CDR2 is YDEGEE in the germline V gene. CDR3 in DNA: TGTGCCAGCGTACCCTCTGGAAACACCATATATTTT. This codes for CASVPSGNTIYF.

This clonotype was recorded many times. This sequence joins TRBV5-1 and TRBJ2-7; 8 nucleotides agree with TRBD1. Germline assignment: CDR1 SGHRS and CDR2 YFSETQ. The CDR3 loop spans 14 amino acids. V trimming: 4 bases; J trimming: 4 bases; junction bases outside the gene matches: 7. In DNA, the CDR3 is TGCGCCAGCAGCGCAGGACAGGGAACTTACGAGCAGTACGTC. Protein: CASSAGQGTYEQYV.

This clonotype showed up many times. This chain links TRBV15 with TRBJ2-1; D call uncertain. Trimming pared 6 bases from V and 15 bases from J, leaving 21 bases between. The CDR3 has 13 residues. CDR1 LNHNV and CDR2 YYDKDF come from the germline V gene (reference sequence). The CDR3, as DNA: TGTGCCACCAGTTTGGGGTTATTGGGCCCCGCGTTCTTC. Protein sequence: CATSLGLLGPAFF.

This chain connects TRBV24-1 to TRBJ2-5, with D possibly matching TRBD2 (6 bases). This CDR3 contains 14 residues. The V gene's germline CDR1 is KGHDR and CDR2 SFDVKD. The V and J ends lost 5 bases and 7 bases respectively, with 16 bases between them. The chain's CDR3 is CATSAAAGLGTQYF. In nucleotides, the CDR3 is TGTGCCACCAGTGCCGCGGCGGGGTTGGGGACCCAGTACTTC.

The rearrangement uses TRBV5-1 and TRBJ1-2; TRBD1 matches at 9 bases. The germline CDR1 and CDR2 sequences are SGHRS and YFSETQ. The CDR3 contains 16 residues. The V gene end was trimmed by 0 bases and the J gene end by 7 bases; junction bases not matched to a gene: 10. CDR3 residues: CASSLEGQGRLLGYTF. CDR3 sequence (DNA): TGCGCCAGCAGCTTGGAGGGACAGGGTCGACTTCTTGGCTACACCTTC.

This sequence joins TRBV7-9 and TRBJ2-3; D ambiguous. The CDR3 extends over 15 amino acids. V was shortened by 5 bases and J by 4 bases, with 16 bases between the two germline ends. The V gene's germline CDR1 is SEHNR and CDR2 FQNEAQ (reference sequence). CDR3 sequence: CASSQSDHGADTQYF. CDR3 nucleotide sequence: TGTGCCAGCAGCCAATCGGACCATGGCGCAGATACGCAGTATTTT.

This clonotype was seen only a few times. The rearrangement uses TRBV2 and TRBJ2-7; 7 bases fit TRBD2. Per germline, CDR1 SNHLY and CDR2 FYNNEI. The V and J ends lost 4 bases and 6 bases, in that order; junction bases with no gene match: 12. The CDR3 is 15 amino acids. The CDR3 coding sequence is TGTGCCAGCAGTGCCATTCGGGCGGGGGACCCCGAGCAGTACGTC. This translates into CASSAIRAGDPEQYV.

The CDR3 region has the DNA TGTGCCAGCAGCTTGGGTTGGGGAGGCTACGAGCAGTACTTC. Amino acids: CASSLGWGGYEQYF. V is TRBV5-5 and J is TRBJ2-7; possibly TRBD2 for D (6 bases). This CDR3 has 14 amino acids. V was pared by 0 bases and J by 3 bases, with 10 bases between. The germline V gene encodes CDR1 SGHKS and CDR2 YYEKEE (reference sequence).

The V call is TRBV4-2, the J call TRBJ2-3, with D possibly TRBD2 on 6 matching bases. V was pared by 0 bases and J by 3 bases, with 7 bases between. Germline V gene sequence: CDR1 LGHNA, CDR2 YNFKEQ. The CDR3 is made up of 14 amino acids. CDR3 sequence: CASSQDGGTDTQYF. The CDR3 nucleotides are TGTGCCAGCAGCCAAGATGGGGGGACAGATACGCAGTATTTT.

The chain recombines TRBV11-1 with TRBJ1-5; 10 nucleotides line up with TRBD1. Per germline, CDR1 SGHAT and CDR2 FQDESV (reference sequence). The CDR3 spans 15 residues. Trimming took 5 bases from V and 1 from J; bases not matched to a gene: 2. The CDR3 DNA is TGTGCCAGCAGCAGGGACAGGGGAAGCAATCAGCCCCAGCATTTT. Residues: CASSRDRGSNQPQHF.

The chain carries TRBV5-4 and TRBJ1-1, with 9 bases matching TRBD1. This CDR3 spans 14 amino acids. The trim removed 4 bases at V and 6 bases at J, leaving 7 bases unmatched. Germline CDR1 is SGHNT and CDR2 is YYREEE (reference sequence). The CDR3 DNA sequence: TGTGCCAGCAGCCGCCGGGACAGGGATGCTGAAGCTTTCTTT. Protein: CASSRRDRDAEAFF.

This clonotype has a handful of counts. The chain's CDR3 is CASSFSSGSTDTQYF. The CDR3 DNA follows: TGTGCCAGCAGCTTTTCTAGCGGGAGCACAGATACGCAGTATTTT. The chain is built from TRBV7-2 and TRBJ2-3; 8 bases line up with TRBD2. Germline V gene data show CDR1 as SGHTA and CDR2 as FQGNSA. This CDR3 spans 15 amino acids. V was pared by 3 bases and J by 0 bases, with 2 bases of the junction left unmatched.